The 16 T cell receptor beta chains given below trace back to one sample, sequenced in a study of blood T cell repertoires in COVID-19. Clones were sequenced by immunoSEQ multiplex PCR, and TCRdb holds only the in-frame ones, with some missing. This sample has 250,000 or so clones, with approximately 90% found just once. The sequenced sample was PBMCs or T cells enriched from blood (not recorded which). The origin of the receptors is a man aged 45-60 years who had been exposed to COVID-19.

This sequence joins TRBV28 and TRBJ1-1; 8 nucleotides match TRBD1. CDR3 size: 14 residues. The germline V gene encodes CDR1 MDHEN and CDR2 SYDVKM. V trimming: 2 bases; J trimming: 5 bases; junction bases outside the gene matches: 4. The CDR3 DNA reads TGTGCCAGCAGTTTAGACAGGGGATGGACTGAAGCTTTCTTT. The encoded protein is CASSLDRGWTEAFF. Full variable domain (rest looked up from reference TRBV28 and TRBJ1-1): DVKVTQSSRYLVKRTGEKVFLECVQDMDHENMFWYRQDPGLGLRLIYFSYDVKMKEKGDIPEGYSVSREKKERFSLILESASTNQTSMYLCASSLDRGWTEAFFGQGTRLTVV.

The chain has TRBV12-5 and TRBJ2-1, with 9 bases that match TRBD2. The V and J ends lost 1 base and 2 bases, in that order; junction bases with no gene match: 3. The CDR3 loop spans 16 amino acids. Per the germline V gene, CDR1 is LGHNT and CDR2 is FRNRAP. CDR3 sequence: CASGLASGNTYNEQFF. DNA of the CDR3: TGTGCTAGTGGTTTGGCTAGCGGGAACACCTACAATGAGCAGTTCTTC.

This rearrangement joins TRBV18 to TRBJ1-1, with 7 bases that match TRBD1. V was clipped by 2 bases and J by 2 bases; unmatched bases: 5. Germline-derived CDR1 and CDR2 are KGHSH and LQKENI. The CDR3 covers 15 residues. CDR3 residues: CASSPGGQINTEAFF. The CDR3 region has the DNA TGTGCCAGCTCACCAGGGGGACAGATCAACACTGAAGCTTTCTTT. Complete variable domain (other parts from reference TRBV18 and TRBJ1-1): NAGVMQNPRHLVRRRGQEARLRCSPMKGHSHVYWYRQLPEEGLKFMVYLQKENIIDESGMPKERFSAEFPKEGPSILRIQQVVRGDSAAYFCASSPGGQINTEAFFGQGTRLTVV.

V and J are TRBV2 and TRBJ1-5, with a weak D call TRBD1 (5 bases). Between the trimmed V and J ends, which lost 4 bases and 2 bases, there was a span of 9 bases. This CDR3 region has 14 residues. Germline V CDR1 and CDR2: SNHLY, FYNNEI. CDR3 amino acids: CASSAPRGNQPQHF. The CDR3 nucleotides read TGTGCCAGCAGTGCGCCCAGGGGCAATCAGCCCCAGCATTTT.

This chain links TRBV5-1 with TRBJ2-1; D remains ambiguous. The V and J ends lost 0 bases and 0 bases respectively, with 7 bases between them. The CDR3 has 15 amino acids. Per the germline V gene, CDR1 is SGHRS and CDR2 is YFSETQ. CDR3 bases: TGCGCCAGCAGCTTGGCCCAGAACTCCTACAATGAGCAGTTCTTC. It yields the protein CASSLAQNSYNEQFF.

This clone was counted once. The CDR3 coding sequence is TGTGCCAGCAGTCGGACAGGGGACCCAAGTGGGGCCAACGTCCTGACTTTC. It encodes CASSRTGDPSGANVLTF. This chain links TRBV2 with TRBJ2-6, with TRBD1 matching 9 bases. Germline lookup yields CDR1 SNHLY and CDR2 FYNNEI. V lost 5 bases and J lost 3; bases outside the gene matches: 8. The CDR3 is made up of 17 amino acids. Variable domain in full (rest from reference TRBV2 and TRBJ2-6): EPEVTQTPSHQVTQMGQEVILRCVPISNHLYFYWYRQILGQKVEFLVSFYNNEISEKSEIFDDQFSVERPDGSNFTLKIRSTKLEDSAMYFCASSRTGDPSGANVLTFGAGSRLTVL.

The rearrangement links TRBV5-1 to TRBJ2-5; 8 bases line up with TRBD1. Germline-derived CDR1 and CDR2 are SGHRS and YFSETQ. The V gene end was trimmed by 0 bases and the J gene end by 2 bases; junction bases not matched to a gene: 12. This CDR3 comprises 18 residues. This CDR3 is CASSLARTGRGKQETQYF. CDR3 nucleotides: TGCGCCAGCAGCTTGGCCAGGACAGGGCGAGGGAAACAAGAGACCCAGTACTTC.

The chain employs TRBV10-3 and TRBJ1-2, with a possible D match to TRBD1 (6 bases). Per the germline V gene, CDR1 is ENHRY and CDR2 is SYGVKD. This CDR3 region has 15 residues. Trimming shortened V by 2 bases and J by 3 bases, and 13 bases separated the two germline ends. CDR3 sequence: CAISENRGYYYGYTF. The CDR3 bases are TGTGCCATCAGTGAGAATAGGGGGTATTACTATGGCTACACCTTC.

This rearrangement joins TRBV4-2 to TRBJ2-2, with 8 bases identical to TRBD1. Germline assignment: CDR1 LGHNA and CDR2 YNFKEQ. The V gene end was trimmed by 4 bases and the J gene end by 4 bases; junction bases not matched to a gene: 2. The CDR3 spans 14 residues. CDR3 protein: CASSPGTGTGELFF. The CDR3 DNA sequence: TGTGCCAGCAGCCCCGGGACAGGCACCGGGGAGCTGTTTTTT.

The chain uses TRBV11-2 and TRBJ2-1; TRBD2 matches 8 bases. Germline CDR1 is SGHAT and CDR2 is FQNNGV. J gave up 0 bases and V 10 bases, and 17 bases lay outside the gene matches. This CDR3 comprises 18 residues. For the CDR3, the DNA is TGTGCCACCCTAGAAACCAGCGGGAGCGGGAGCTCCTACAATGAGCAGTTCTTC. It is translated as CATLETSGSGSSYNEQFF.

V usage is TRBV11-3 and J usage is TRBJ1-4; weak D call: TRBD1 (5 bases). The V end lost 5 bases, the J end lost 5 bases, and 9 bases lay between the germline ends. This CDR3 comprises 13 residues. The germline gives CDR1 SGHNT, CDR2 YENEEA. The CDR3 spells CASSPNRNEKLFF. The CDR3 DNA sequence: TGTGCCAGCAGCCCAAACAGGAATGAAAAACTGTTTTTT.

This chain connects TRBV29-1 to TRBJ2-1; D perhaps matches TRBD1 (5 bases). Germline values: CDR1 SQVTM, CDR2 ANQGSEA. This CDR3 contains 10 residues. Deletions cut 7 bases from V and 7 bases from J, with 8 bases between. In DNA, the CDR3 is TGCAGCGCAAGGGGTAATGAGCAGTTCTTC. Encoded protein: CSARGNEQFF.

V is TRBV27 and J is TRBJ2-5; 11 bases fit TRBD2. This CDR3 has 16 amino acids. Germline V lookup: CDR1 MNHEY, CDR2 SMNVEV (reference sequence). The J segment lost 4 bases and the V segment lost 3 bases, leaving 7 bases of the junction unmatched. CDR3 sequence reads: CASSFGSGGATETQYF. The CDR3 nucleotides are TGTGCCAGCAGTTTTGGTAGCGGGGGGGCAACAGAGACCCAGTACTTC.

V gene TRBV5-8 combines with J gene TRBJ2-1; possibly TRBD2 for D (6 bases). V lost 7 bases, J lost 15 bases, and 17 bases lay in between. The CDR3 runs to 11 residues. Germline V gives CDR1 SGHTS, CDR2 YDEGEE. As DNA, the CDR3 is TGTGCCAGCCCAGGGCGTGGGGGGAGGTTCTTC. It translates to CASPGRGGRFF.

The gene calls are TRBV5-4 and TRBJ2-7; D might be TRBD2 (5 bases). The V and J ends lost 0 bases and 1 base respectively, with 11 bases between them. The germline CDR1 and CDR2 sequences are SGHNT and YYREEE (reference sequence). CDR3 size: 15 residues. DNA of the CDR3: TGTGCCAGCAGCTTGGGTACGGGAATGTCCTACGAGCAGTACGTC. It specifies CASSLGTGMSYEQYV.

This rearrangement joins TRBV24-1 to TRBJ2-5, with D perhaps matching TRBD2 (6 bases). The CDR3 is 16 amino acids. CDR1 and CDR2 from the germline V gene are KGHDR and SFDVKD. V lost 4 bases and J 0 bases, leaving 14 bases between the germline ends. The CDR3 DNA follows: TGTGCCACCAGTGACACCCGACTAGGAAACCAAGAGACCCAGTACTTC. Encoded protein: CATSDTRLGNQETQYF.